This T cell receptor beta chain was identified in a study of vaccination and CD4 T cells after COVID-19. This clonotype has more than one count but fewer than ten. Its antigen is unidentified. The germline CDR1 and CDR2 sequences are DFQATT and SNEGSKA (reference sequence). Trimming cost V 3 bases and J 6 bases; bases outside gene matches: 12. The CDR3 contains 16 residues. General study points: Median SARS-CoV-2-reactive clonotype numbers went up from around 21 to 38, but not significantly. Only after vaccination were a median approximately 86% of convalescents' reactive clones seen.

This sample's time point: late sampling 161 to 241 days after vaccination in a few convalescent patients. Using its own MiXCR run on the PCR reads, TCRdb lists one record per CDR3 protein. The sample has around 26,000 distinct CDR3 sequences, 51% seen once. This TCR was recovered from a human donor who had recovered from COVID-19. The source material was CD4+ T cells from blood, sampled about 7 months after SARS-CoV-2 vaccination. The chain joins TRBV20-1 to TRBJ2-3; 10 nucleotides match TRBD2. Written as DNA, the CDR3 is TGCAGTGCTAGTCTAGCGGGAGCTTCTTCACAGGATACGCAGTATTTT. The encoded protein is CSASLAGASSQDTQYF.